These T cell receptor beta chains were read from a single sample in a study of human T cells and chemical hapten exposure. TCRdb reanalysed the RACE reads using MiXCR and keeps one entry per CDR3 protein. The repertoire consists of 250,000 or so distinct CDR3 sequences, with around 9.3% occurring once and the leading ten covering approximately 2.2%. Material: whole blood, obtained in connection with sensitization to the hapten diphenylcyclopropenone (DPC). The receptors originated from a woman aged 40 to 50 with alopecia areata. Some clones in this sample may be carry-over from other donors' samples. The CDR3 runs from the conserved cysteine through the conserved F or W. The D gene is left open where the match is weak. Clone size is given for some rows only: seen once, a few or many times, or a class if the clone is expanded.

D: .
V: TRBV20-1
size: .
J: TRBJ1-1
CDR3: CSASILNTEAFF
DNA: TGCAGTGCTAGTATTCTGAACACTGAAGCTTTCTTT

D: TRBD2
V: TRBV2
size: .
J: TRBJ2-7
CDR3: CASTDKRGGSYEQYF
DNA: TGTGCCAGCACTGACAAGCGGGGGGGCTCCTACGAGCAGTACTTC

D: .
V: TRBV2
size: many
J: TRBJ2-1
CDR3: CASSVGSNPYNEQFF
DNA: TGTGCCAGCAGTGTAGGGTCAAACCCCTACAATGAGCAGTTCTTC

D: .
V: TRBV29-1
size: .
J: TRBJ2-3
CDR3: CSVEVWRSRESTDTQYF
DNA: TGCAGCGTTGAAGTATGGCGTTCGAGGGAGAGCACAGATACGCAGTATTTT

D: TRBD2
V: TRBV6-1
size: .
J: TRBJ2-5
CDR3: CASSPTPTSGAGTQYF
DNA: TGTGCCAGCAGCCCAACCCCGACTAGCGGAGCAGGGACCCAGTACTTC

D: .
V: TRBV7-6
size: many
J: TRBJ2-7
CDR3: CASSSGTARYEQYF
DNA: TGTGCCAGCAGCTCAGGGACCGCTCGGTACGAGCAGTACTTC

D: .
V: TRBV6-1
size: .
J: TRBJ2-3
CDR3: CASSARQGGADTQYF
DNA: TGTGCCAGCAGTGCTCGACAGGGAGGGGCAGATACGCAGTATTTT

D: .
V: TRBV20-1
size: few
J: TRBJ1-5
CDR3: CSAIGGGQPQHF
DNA: TGCAGTGCTATAGGAGGAGGCCAGCCCCAGCATTTT

D: .
V: TRBV5-1
size: few
J: TRBJ2-2
CDR3: CASSPIAVRNTGELFF
DNA: TGCGCCAGCAGCCCTATAGCGGTGAGGAACACCGGGGAGCTGTTTTTT

D: .
V: TRBV28
size: .
J: TRBJ1-6
CDR3: CASSPIQGPSPLHF
DNA: TGTGCCAGCAGTCCCATCCAGGGTCCCTCACCCCTCCACTTT

D: .
V: TRBV7-2
size: .
J: TRBJ1-6
CDR3: CASSSGRRGGSPLHF
DNA: TGTGCCAGCAGCTCTGGAAGGAGGGGCGGATCACCCCTCCACTTT

D: .
V: TRBV21-1
size: many
J: TRBJ2-3
CDR3: CASSNPGQGATASTDTQYF
DNA: TGTGCCAGCAGCAACCCGGGACAGGGGGCGACCGCTAGCACAGATACGCAGTATTTT

D: TRBD1
V: TRBV7-2
size: few
J: TRBJ1-4
CDR3: CASSLNKGQGFEKLFF
DNA: TGTGCCAGCAGCTTAAATAAGGGACAGGGGTTTGAAAAACTGTTTTTT

D: .
V: TRBV5-4
size: few
J: TRBJ2-3
CDR3: CASSLQDPRGTSTDTQYF
DNA: TGTGCCAGCAGCCTCCAGGACCCACGGGGTACTAGCACAGATACGCAGTATTTT

D: TRBD2
V: TRBV11-2
size: few
J: TRBJ2-3
CDR3: CASSHGTSGGTDTQYF
DNA: TGTGCCAGCAGCCACGGGACTAGCGGAGGCACAGATACGCAGTATTTT

D: TRBD1
V: TRBV4-2
size: .
J: TRBJ2-2
CDR3: CASSRGQGDTGELFF
DNA: TGTGCCAGCAGCCGGGGACAGGGGGACACCGGGGAGCTGTTTTTT

D: .
V: TRBV6-6
size: .
J: TRBJ1-6
CDR3: CASMEGDAYNSPLHF
DNA: TGTGCCAGCATGGAAGGTGACGCCTATAATTCACCCCTCCACTTT

D: .
V: TRBV7-8
size: few
J: TRBJ2-3
CDR3: CASSFVPVGLRGTSTDTQYF
DNA: TGTGCCAGCAGCTTCGTCCCCGTAGGCCTCCGAGGGACTAGCACAGATACGCAGTATTTT

D: .
V: TRBV7-2
size: many
J: TRBJ2-7
CDR3: CASSLVQDEQYF
DNA: TGTGCCAGCAGCTTAGTTCAGGACGAGCAGTACTTC

D: .
V: TRBV19
size: .
J: TRBJ2-7
CDR3: CASSIQSGGTSSYEQYF
DNA: TGTGCCAGTAGTATCCAAAGCGGCGGCACCAGCTCCTACGAGCAGTACTTC

D: .
V: TRBV20-1
size: .
J: TRBJ1-6
CDR3: CSARGGSGPANSPLHF
DNA: TGCAGTGCTAGAGGAGGATCAGGCCCGGCAAATTCACCCCTCCACTTT

D: .
V: TRBV29-1
size: .
J: TRBJ2-3
CDR3: CSVEGGLELYTQYF
DNA: TGCAGCGTTGAGGGCGGTCTGGAACTTTATACGCAGTATTTT

D: .
V: TRBV7-9
size: few
J: TRBJ2-3
CDR3: CASSPLEAPADTQYF
DNA: TGTGCCAGCTCCCCTCTGGAGGCCCCCGCAGATACGCAGTATTTT

D: TRBD1
V: TRBV7-8
size: .
J: TRBJ1-1
CDR3: CASSRYDRGPEAFF
DNA: TGTGCCAGCAGCCGCTACGACAGGGGACCTGAAGCTTTCTTT

D: TRBD1
V: TRBV9
size: few
J: TRBJ1-5
CDR3: CASSTGQGIAFDPQHF
DNA: TGTGCCAGCAGCACCGGACAGGGGATTGCATTTGATCCCCAGCATTTT

D: TRBD2
V: TRBV9
size: few
J: TRBJ2-7
CDR3: CASSVSGGSGEQYF
DNA: TGTGCCAGCAGCGTATCGGGCGGGAGTGGTGAGCAGTACTTC

D: .
V: TRBV7-2
size: many
J: TRBJ2-7
CDR3: CASSFLEDEQYF
DNA: TGTGCCAGCAGCTTCCTAGAAGACGAGCAGTACTTC

D: TRBD1
V: TRBV7-2
size: many
J: TRBJ1-5
CDR3: CASRDRDIHQPQHF
DNA: TGTGCCAGCAGAGACAGGGATATACATCAGCCCCAGCATTTT

D: TRBD2
V: TRBV28
size: .
J: TRBJ2-2
CDR3: CASSFGAGGHTGELFF
DNA: TGTGCCAGCAGTTTTGGTGCGGGAGGTCACACCGGGGAGCTGTTTTTT

D: .
V: TRBV5-6
size: .
J: TRBJ2-2
CDR3: CASSFKLGADTGELFF
DNA: TGTGCCAGCAGCTTCAAGTTAGGGGCGGACACCGGGGAGCTGTTTTTT

D: TRBD1
V: TRBV6-2/TRBV6-3
size: .
J: TRBJ2-3
CDR3: CASSKRTGATDTQYF
DNA: TGTGCCAGCAGTAAACGGACAGGGGCGACAGATACGCAGTATTTT

D: .
V: TRBV9
size: few
J: TRBJ1-3
CDR3: CASSVGVDGLSGNTIYF
DNA: TGTGCCAGCAGCGTAGGGGTCGACGGACTCTCTGGAAACACCATATATTTT

D: .
V: TRBV12-3/TRBV12-4
size: few
J: TRBJ1-1
CDR3: CASIGTGMNTEAFF
DNA: TGTGCCAGCATCGGAACAGGGATGAACACTGAAGCTTTCTTT

D: .
V: TRBV12-3/TRBV12-4
size: few
J: TRBJ1-5
CDR3: CASSFSFGNQPQHF
DNA: TGTGCCAGCAGTTTCTCGTTTGGCAATCAGCCCCAGCATTTT